The T cell receptor beta chain under discussion was sequenced for a study of human T cells and chemical hapten exposure. Study-level background: Patients additionally received therapeutic doses of diphenylcyclopropenone on the scalp once a week, and this continued throughout the approximately 24-week study.

Individual cDNA molecules each carried unique molecular identifiers attached by the library. TCRdb used MiXCR to reprocess the RACE reads, holding one entry per CDR3 protein. The sample gives around 300,000 distinct CDR3 sequences, around 5% of which show up once; about 7.7% is in the top ten. V lost 2 bases, J lost 12 bases, and 8 bases stayed unmatched. CDR1 is SNHLY, CDR2 FYNNEI, per germline. This CDR3 contains 15 residues. Time point specified: pre-sensitization, week 0. Treatment defined: therapeutic diphenylcyclopropenone sensitization with weekly scalp DPC. The sample in question was whole blood, obtained in connection with sensitization to the hapten diphenylcyclopropenone (DPC). The sequence came from a woman between 18 and 29 years old with alopecia areata. Some clones in this sample may be carry-over from other donors' samples. The chain joins TRBV2 to TRBJ2-7, with 15 bases identical to TRBD2. The CDR3 spells CASSETGLAGGNRYF. CDR3 DNA: TGTGCCAGCAGTGAAACGGGACTAGCGGGGGGTAATCGGTACTTC.